This T cell receptor beta chain came from a study of vaccination and CD4 T cells after COVID-19 (dated by TCRdb to 2022 to 2024). Describing the broader study: Convalescent patients had a positive SARS-CoV-2 result on nasal swab PCR, and of these patients, 8 or 9 had mild disease and one had severe disease. In around 10 COVID-19 convalescent patients and 4 infection-naive healthy vaccine recipients, researchers compared the spike-specific CD4+ TCR repertoire from before mRNA vaccination with the repertoire from after. Two doses of either the Pfizer-BioNTech BNT162b2 vaccine (n=8) or the Moderna mRNA-1273 vaccine (n=2) were administered to participants. The cultures were stimulated with overlapping spike peptide pools from SARS-CoV-2 and from the common cold coronaviruses HCoV-NL63, HCoV-OC43 and HCoV-229E. Control cultures received a CEFX viral epitope pool as the positive control, an HIV-1 Nef peptide pool as the negative control, or no peptide. The time from the second vaccine dose to post-vaccine blood sampling had a median of around 72 days and ranged from about 12 to 250 days. Six males and four females were included in the convalescent cohort, with two Hispanic individuals, seven Caucasians, two Asians and one multiracial person represented. Post-COVID blood samples from convalescent patients were collected a median of about 110 days after diagnosis, with a range of roughly 35 to 180 days. Results and caveats for the whole study, not just this receptor: In convalescent patients, a median around 90% of post-vaccine SARS-CoV-2-reactive clones were detected only after vaccination, suggesting vaccine-specific priming. Of the vaccine-specific clones in convalescent patients, 304 of 307, or nearly all, reacted only to SARS-CoV-2 spike and did not cross-react with common cold coronaviruses. The number of convalescent patients in the study was relatively small, and the study did not examine early timepoints following natural infection. The median count of SARS-CoV-2-reactive clonotypes went up from some 23 after infection to around 38 after vaccination, although the change was not significant.

Library preparation used PCR. TCR sequencing of DNA from cultured CD4+ T cells used the Oncomine TCR Beta short-read assay at the Johns Hopkins FTIC core. The QIAamp micro DNA kit was used to extract genomic DNA from the cultured CD4+ T cells. Oncomine TCR Beta libraries from cultured CD4+ T cells were pooled using unique dual indexes and sequenced on an Illumina iSeq 100. On the authors' methods: Non-productive sequences were filtered out, and CDR3s that did not start with C, did not end with F or W, or were shorter than 7 amino acids were discarded. The MANAFEST web application identified antigen-specific clonotypes by comparing peptide-stimulated wells against reference wells and other culture wells. To be called positive, a clone needed an FDR below 0.05, an odds ratio above 5, and a productive frequency above 0.1% in at least two of three replicate wells. A clonotype counted as cross-reactive if it showed significant expansion both in the SARS-CoV-2 spike wells and in at least one common cold coronavirus spike condition. Similarity between CDR3 sequences was evaluated in R version 3.6.1 using Levenshtein distances (stringdist) and unrooted phylogenetic trees (ape). TCRdb cleaned the public reads at Q25 with fastp, built clones with MiXCR and kept in-frame beta chains. Merged by CDR3 protein, the rows form single entries marked with the most common genes and DNA. TCRdb, not the authors, supplied the V and J calls. The sample has about 25,000 distinct CDR3 sequences on record, over 45% of them singletons. 5% to 6.5% of the sample belongs to the ten largest clones.

This specimen's treatment or condition label, per the study, means: approximately nine-day PBMC culture with coronavirus spike peptide pools or control peptides (ViraFEST assay). The ViraFEST assay was used in the study, in which antigen-specific T cells were expanded with peptide pools and expanded clonotypes were subsequently identified by TCR sequencing. The convalescent patients' positive SARS-CoV-2 PCR tests fell between March and December 2020, which was before the Alpha, Beta and Delta variants emerged in the United States. Each well held two million PBMCs cultured with 9 to 10 ug/ml peptide pools in IMDM containing 5% human AB serum and around 10 IU/ml IL-2. Half of the culture medium was replaced with fresh IL-2-containing medium on days 3 and 7. After around 11 days of culture, CD4+ T cells were isolated by negative selection using the EasySep CD4+ T cell isolation kit. PBMCs were separated from whole blood using Ficoll-Paque Plus gradient centrifugation and then either used fresh or cryopreserved at -140C. In general, triplicate wells were set up for every culture condition.

The junction carries 12 bases between V and J, which are trimmed by 6 bases and 4 bases respectively. The CDR3 runs 13 residues from the cysteine to the phenylalanine. Only CDR3 DNA is held: 39 bases, read in frame from base 1. CDR1 MNHNS and CDR2 SASEGT are derived from the germline V gene. With respect to this clonotype: Its specific antigen is unknown. The input lacks base qualities; no much larger clone sits a single base away.

The chain joins TRBV6-1 to TRBJ1-1; TRBD1 is perhaps the D gene, given 6 matching bases. The material sequenced was CD4+ T cells from blood, cultured in vitro. This clonotype was sampled from a human donor who had recovered from COVID-19. CDR3 reads: CASRSQGLTEAFF. The DNA reads as follows: TGTGCCAGCAGGTCACAGGGACTCACTGAAGCTTTCTTT.